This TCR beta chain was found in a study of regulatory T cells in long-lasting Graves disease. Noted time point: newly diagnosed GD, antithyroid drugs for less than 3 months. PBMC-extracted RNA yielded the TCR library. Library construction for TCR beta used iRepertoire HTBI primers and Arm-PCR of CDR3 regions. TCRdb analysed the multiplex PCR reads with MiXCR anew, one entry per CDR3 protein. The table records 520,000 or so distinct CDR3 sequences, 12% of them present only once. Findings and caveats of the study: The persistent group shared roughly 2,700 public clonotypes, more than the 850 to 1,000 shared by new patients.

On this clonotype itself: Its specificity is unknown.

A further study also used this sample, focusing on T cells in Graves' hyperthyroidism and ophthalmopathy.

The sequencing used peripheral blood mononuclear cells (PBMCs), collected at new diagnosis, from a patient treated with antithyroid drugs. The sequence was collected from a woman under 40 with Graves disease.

The DNA of the CDR3 is TGTGCCAGCAGCTTAGCGCTTCCGGGACTAGAGTTCTTC. This translates into CASSLALPGLEFF. The chain has TRBV7-8 and TRBJ2-1; the match to TRBD2 covers 8 bases. CDR1 and CDR2 from the germline V gene are SGHVS and FQNEAQ. Germline trimming cut 0 bases from V and 14 bases from J; bases unmatched to any gene: 6. The CDR3 loop spans 13 amino acids.